One sample yielded the 19 T cell receptor beta chains listed below, sequenced in a study of blood T cells in healthy people across ages. A second PCR of 7 to 11 cycles used a sample-barcoded 5' primer and a J-beta primer mix. TCRdb redid the calling of the 5' RACE reads with MiXCR, one entry per CDR3 protein. The data contain about 1,500,000 distinct CDR3 sequences, around two fifths of them singletons. The source material was blood. These receptors were collected from a woman aged 18-29 years in good health.

The chain has TRBV19 and TRBJ2-7; 10 bases line up with TRBD2. The CDR3 totals 19 residues. Trimming removed 5 bases from V and 2 bases from J; junction bases left unmatched: 18. The V gene's germline CDR1 is LNHDA and CDR2 SQIVND (reference sequence). DNA for the CDR3: TGTGCCAGTAGTGTAAACAGGGACCTACTAGCGGGGTCACCCTACGAGCAGTACTTC. It yields the protein CASSVNRDLLAGSPYEQYF.

This clonotype came up a few times. The V call is TRBV10-3, the J call TRBJ2-7; weak D call: TRBD1 (6 bases). Looked up from germline, CDR1 is ENHRY and CDR2 is SYGVKD. CDR3 size: 11 residues. V was pared by 5 bases and J by 10 bases, with 12 bases between. CDR3 residues: CAISIRGTQYF. The CDR3 nucleotides read TGTGCCATCAGTATCAGGGGCACTCAGTACTTC.

This clonotype was seen only a few times. The V call is TRBV6-5, the J call TRBJ2-1, with 8 bases that match TRBD1. The V and J ends lost 5 bases and 4 bases, in that order; junction bases with no gene match: 7. This CDR3 comprises 15 residues. Per the germline V gene, CDR1 is MNHEY and CDR2 is SVGAGI. The CDR3 spells CASSPGQGRYNEQFF. Here the CDR3 DNA reads TGTGCCAGCAGTCCCGGACAGGGCAGGTACAATGAGCAGTTCTTC.

This clonotype appeared a few times. The CDR3 loop is CASSLGTSGMRTHNEQFF. In DNA, the CDR3 is TGCGCCAGCAGCTTGGGGACTAGCGGGATGAGGACTCACAATGAGCAGTTCTTC. The V call is TRBV5-1, the J call TRBJ2-1; 12 bases are shared with TRBD2. Germline V gene lookup returns CDR1 SGHRS and CDR2 YFSETQ. Trimming at V came to 0 bases and at J to 5 bases, leaving 9 bases not matched to a gene. This CDR3 contains 18 residues.

The rearrangement uses TRBV5-1 and TRBJ2-1, with D perhaps TRBD1 (6 bases). The assigned J gene may be wrong: the sequence end matches TRBJ2-7 better. CDR1 and CDR2 from the germline V gene are SGHRS and YFSETQ. The CDR3 loop spans 17 amino acids. In DNA form, the CDR3 reads TGCGCCAGCAGCTTGAGGACAGTCCTGAGCTCCTACAATGAGCAGTACTTC. This gives the protein CASSLRTVLSSYNEQYF.

The chain has TRBV4-1 and TRBJ2-1; the D call may be TRBD1 or TRBD2 (5 bases each). Trimming left V 1 base short and J 8 bases short, with 15 bases between. Germline CDR1 MGHRA, CDR2 YSYEKL. This CDR3 comprises 15 residues. CDR3 in amino acids: CASSQVQLDRDEQFF. CDR3 in DNA: TGCGCCAGCAGCCAAGTTCAACTAGACAGAGATGAGCAGTTCTTC.

In its sample, this clonotype was seen a few times. The chain recombines TRBV6-1 with TRBJ1-2; D not certain. Trimming removed 5 bases from V and 0 bases from J, with 10 bases in between. Germline CDR1 reads MNHNS; CDR2 reads SASEGT. This CDR3 has 14 residues. The CDR3 loop is CASSPDAANYGYTF. The CDR3 DNA follows: TGTGCCAGCAGTCCGGACGCAGCTAACTATGGCTACACCTTC.

There are a few counts of this clonotype. The CDR3 DNA follows: TGCAGTGCTAGACCGGGACAGCTTTTAGATACGCAGTATTTT. This sequence encodes CSARPGQLLDTQYF. This sequence joins TRBV20-1 and TRBJ2-3; 7 positions match TRBD1. Germline CDR1 DFQATT, CDR2 SNEGSKA (reference sequence). This CDR3 region has 14 residues. J lost 5 bases, V lost 2 bases, and 7 bases had no gene match.

V is TRBV6-4 and J is TRBJ2-5; D not certain. The CDR3 contains 12 residues. The V gene lost 0 bases and the J gene lost 5 bases, with 4 bases spanning the gap. Germline lookup yields CDR1 MRHNA and CDR2 SNTAGT. CDR3 coding DNA: TGTGCCAGCAGTGACTCTATGGAGACCCAGTACTTC. This codes for CASSDSMETQYF.

As concerns this clonotype: This clone may be a read error of a much larger clone one base away. The gene calls are TRBV5-1 and TRBJ2-1; tentatively, D is TRBD1 (5 bases). V lost 4 bases to trimming and J lost 10 bases, with 21 bases between them. This CDR3 region has 15 residues. The germline gives CDR1 SGHRS, CDR2 YFSETQ. The CDR3 nucleotides are TGCGCCAGCAGCCCCCTGGACACCGTAAGCTACGAGCAGTTCTTC. Protein product: CASSPLDTVSYEQFF. The complete variable domain, with remaining parts taken from reference TRBV5-1 and TRBJ2-1, reads KAGVTQTPRYLIKTRGQQVTLSCSPISGHRSVSWYQQTPGQGLQFLFEYFSETQRNKGNFPGRFSGRQFSNSRSEMNVSTLELGDSALYLCASSPLDTVSYEQFFGPGTRLTVL.

This rearrangement joins TRBV7-3 to TRBJ1-2; no reliable D call. CDR3 length: 14 residues. V was shortened by 7 bases and J by 2 bases, with 14 bases between the two germline ends. The germline CDR1 and CDR2 sequences are SGHTA and FQGTGA. CDR3 DNA sequence: TGTGCCAGCACCCTCCCCGGCGGGAACTATGGCTACACCTTC. Amino acids: CASTLPGGNYGYTF.

The chain couples TRBV5-4 to TRBJ2-7, with 8 nucleotides matching TRBD2. Germline CDR1 SGHNT, CDR2 YYREEE (reference sequence). The ends lost 4 bases at V and 0 bases at J; junction bases unmatched: 12. This CDR3 is built from 17 residues. In DNA, the CDR3 is TGTGCCAGCAGCCTCCATCCCTTTAGCGGGAACTCCTACGAGCAGTACTTC. This gives the protein CASSLHPFSGNSYEQYF.

This clonotype came up a few times. The genes are TRBV11-2 and TRBJ2-7, with a tentative D call TRBD1 (6 bases). CDR3 size: 15 residues. CDR1 and CDR2 (germline): SGHAT, FQNNGV. V was pared by 5 bases and J by 2 bases, with 16 bases between. The CDR3 DNA reads TGTGCCAGCAGCCAAGGGGGAGCTAGAGCCTACGAGCAGTACTTC. Residues: CASSQGGARAYEQYF.

CDR3 sequence (DNA): TGTGCCAGCAGCCCCTGGGTAGCGGGGACCACAGATACGCAGTATTTT. This encodes CASSPWVAGTTDTQYF. V usage is TRBV3-1 and J usage is TRBJ2-3; 8 bases map to TRBD2. CDR3 size: 16 residues. Germline V lookup: CDR1 LGHDT, CDR2 YNNKEL (reference sequence). Trimming at V came to 4 bases and at J to 2 bases, leaving 8 bases not matched to a gene.

The chain links TRBV7-2 to TRBJ2-7, with 8 nucleotides matching TRBD2. Germline CDR1 SGHTA, CDR2 FQGNSA. There are 16 residues in the CDR3. V gave up 1 base and J gave up 3 bases; unmatched junction bases: 8. CDR3 sequence reads: CASSLGGVLAVYEQYF. The DNA for the CDR3 is TGTGCCAGCAGCTTAGGCGGCGTACTAGCGGTCTACGAGCAGTACTTC.

This clonotype was observed a handful of times. The chain employs TRBV2 and TRBJ2-3, with TRBD2 identical over 11 bases. Germline-derived CDR1 and CDR2 are SNHLY and FYNNEI. After removal of 4 bases from V and 5 bases from J, the junction contained 5 bases not matched to a gene. There are 15 residues in the CDR3. CDR3 DNA sequence: TGTGCCAGCAGTGGACTAGCGGGATTTGGAGATACGCAGTATTTT. This translates into CASSGLAGFGDTQYF.

This clonotype was seen a handful of times. The chain is built from TRBV29-1 and TRBJ2-1; TRBD2 aligns across 8 bases. Losses at the gene ends were 7 bases for V and 6 bases for J; bases not matched to a gene: 8. The germline CDR1 and CDR2 sequences are SQVTM and ANQGSEA. The CDR3 runs to 13 residues. CDR3 protein: CSGRGTSGNEQFF. CDR3 DNA sequence: TGCAGCGGCCGAGGGACTAGTGGCAATGAGCAGTTCTTC.

The V gene is TRBV12-3 or TRBV12-4, the J gene TRBJ2-3; D is possibly TRBD2 (5 bases). Trimming shortened V by 1 base and J by 0 bases, and 8 bases separated the two germline ends. The CDR3 totals 15 residues. Written as DNA, the CDR3 is TGTGCCAGCAGTTTAGGGATAGCGAGCACAGATACGCAGTATTTT. Protein product: CASSLGIASTDTQYF.

This clonotype was detected a few times. The chain carries TRBV29-1 and TRBJ2-7, with TRBD1 as a possible D gene (5 bases). Trimming shortened V by 0 bases and J by 2 bases, and 8 bases separated the two germline ends. This CDR3 region has 13 residues. Germline CDR1 is SQVTM and CDR2 is ANQGSEA. DNA of the CDR3: TGCAGCGTTGAAGATACAGGACCCTACGAGCAGTACTTC. This gives the protein CSVEDTGPYEQYF.